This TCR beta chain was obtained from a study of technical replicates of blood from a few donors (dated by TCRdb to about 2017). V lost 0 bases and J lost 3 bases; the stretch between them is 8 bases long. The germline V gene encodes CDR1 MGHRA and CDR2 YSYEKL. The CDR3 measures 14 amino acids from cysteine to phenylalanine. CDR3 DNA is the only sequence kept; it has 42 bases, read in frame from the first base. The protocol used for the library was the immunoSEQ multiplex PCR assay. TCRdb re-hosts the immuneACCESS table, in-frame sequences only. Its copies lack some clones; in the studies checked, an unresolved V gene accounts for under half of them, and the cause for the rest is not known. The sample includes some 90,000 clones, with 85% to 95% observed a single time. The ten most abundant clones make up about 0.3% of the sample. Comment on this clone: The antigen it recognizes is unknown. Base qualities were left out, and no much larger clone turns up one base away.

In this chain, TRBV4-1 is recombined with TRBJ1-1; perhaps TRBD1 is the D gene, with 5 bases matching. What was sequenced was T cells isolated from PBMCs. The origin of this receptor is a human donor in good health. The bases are TGCGCCAGCAGCCAAGAGTTAGGGGACACTGAAGCTTTCTTT. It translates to CASSQELGDTEAFF.